The 27 T cell receptor beta chains below were found in one sample sequenced in a study of T cells in Graves' hyperthyroidism and ophthalmopathy. Template material for amplifying TCR beta CDR3 regions consisted of RNA transcripts. The TCR CDR3 was amplified in a first-round RT-PCR using the HTBI primer set. One entry per CDR3 protein, called by TCRdb with MiXCR from the multiplex PCR reads. The sample lists a few hundred thousand distinct CDR3 sequences; 15% to 20% were seen once. Sequencing used blood. These receptors originate from a woman in her 50s with Graves' hyperthyroidism.

The genes are TRBV28 and TRBJ2-3; 9 bases are a match to TRBD1. Germline V gene lookup returns CDR1 MDHEN and CDR2 SYDVKM. There are 16 residues in the CDR3. The V segment lost 7 bases and the J segment 3 bases; nucleotides outside the gene matches: 11. The CDR3 sequence is CASNARGQGGTDTQYF. CDR3 bases: TGTGCCAGCAACGCCAGGGGACAGGGTGGGACAGATACGCAGTATTTT.

There are a few counts of this clonotype. The chain links TRBV19 to TRBJ2-2; 9 bases are shared with TRBD1. CDR1 and CDR2 (germline): LNHDA, SQIVND (reference sequence). The junction had 13 bases not matched to a gene; V was cut back by 6 bases and J by 5 bases. The CDR3 extends over 17 amino acids. CDR3 DNA sequence: TGTGCCAGTAGAGCGGGAAGGACAGGGGCGAGAACCGGGGAGCTGTTTTTT. Translating it yields CASRAGRTGARTGELFF.

This clonotype came up many times. The chain combines TRBV2 with TRBJ1-1; TRBD1 matches 8 bases. Losses at the gene ends were 3 bases for V and 2 bases for J; bases not matched to a gene: 20. The germline CDR1 and CDR2 sequences are SNHLY and FYNNEI. The CDR3 consists of 20 residues. The CDR3 loop reads CASSEGFAGGASNYNTEAFF. The CDR3 nucleotides are TGTGCCAGCAGTGAGGGTTTCGCAGGGGGCGCATCAAACTATAACACTGAAGCTTTCTTT. The full variable domain, rest sourced from reference TRBV2 and TRBJ1-1, is EPEVTQTPSHQVTQMGQEVILRCVPISNHLYFYWYRQILGQKVEFLVSFYNNEISEKSEIFDDQFSVERPDGSNFTLKIRSTKLEDSAMYFCASSEGFAGGASNYNTEAFFGQGTRLTVV.

This clonotype was seen ten or more times. The V and J genes are TRBV6-6 and TRBJ1-2; TRBD1 aligns across 8 bases. V gave up 0 bases and J gave up 7 bases; unmatched junction bases: 10. The CDR3 contains 16 residues. In germline, CDR1 is MNHNY, CDR2 SVGAGI (reference sequence). The CDR3 loop is CASSYSIGQGKGGYTF. CDR3 sequence (DNA): TGTGCCAGCAGTTACTCGATAGGACAGGGTAAAGGTGGCTACACCTTC.

This clonotype was seen at least ten times. V usage is TRBV2 and J usage is TRBJ2-7; perhaps TRBD2 as D (6 bases). The CDR3 consists of 14 residues. With 3 bases removed from V and 0 bases from J, the gap between germline ends came to 9 bases. CDR1 and CDR2 (germline): SNHLY, FYNNEI. CDR3 sequence reads: CASSDKRASYEQYF. The CDR3, as DNA: TGTGCCAGCAGTGACAAGCGGGCCTCCTACGAGCAGTACTTC.

This clonotype was counted ten times or more. The chain couples TRBV18 to TRBJ1-4; the match to TRBD1 covers 10 bases. The germline V gene encodes CDR1 KGHSH and CDR2 LQKENI. The J segment lost 6 bases and the V segment lost 3 bases, leaving 1 base of the junction unmatched. The CDR3 is 14 amino acids. The CDR3: CASSPGQGYEKLFF. The DNA of the CDR3 is TGTGCCAGCTCACCGGGACAGGGGTATGAAAAACTGTTTTTT.

This clonotype occurred a few times. One end of the junction varies from germline; a read error may be responsible. The chain carries TRBV7-7 and TRBJ1-5, with D unresolved. CDR1 and CDR2 from the germline V gene are SSHAT and FNYEAQ (reference sequence). The CDR3 sequence is 15 residues long. The CDR3 spells CASSRNGPTNQPQHF. The CDR3 coding sequence is TGTGCTAGCAGCCGAAACGGGCCTACCAATCAGCCCCAGCATTTT.

The CDR3 sequence is CSVGTTQTNEQFF. CDR3 sequence (DNA): TGCAGCGTTGGGACTACTCAAACCAATGAGCAGTTCTTC. The chain joins TRBV29-1 to TRBJ2-1; the D gene is possibly TRBD2 (6 bases). Between the trimmed V and J ends, which lost 4 bases and 6 bases, there was a span of 13 bases. The CDR3 covers 13 residues. Germline CDR1 SQVTM, CDR2 ANQGSEA.

This clonotype was seen a handful of times. The junction shows a germline mismatch at one end, possibly a read error. V is TRBV28 and J is TRBJ1-5; 7 nucleotides line up with TRBD1. The germline CDR1 and CDR2 sequences are MDHEN and SYDVKM. There are 16 residues in the CDR3. CDR3: CTSRHQGGPANQPQHF. In DNA form, the CDR3 reads TGTACCAGCAGACACCAGGGGGGGCCCGCCAATCAGCCCCAGCATTTT.

The chain uses TRBV6-1 and TRBJ2-2; weak D call: TRBD1 (6 bases). This CDR3 is built from 14 residues. Deletions cut 4 bases from V and 6 bases from J, with 12 bases between. Per germline, CDR1 MNHNS and CDR2 SASEGT. The CDR3 loop is CASSAWTAAGELFF. CDR3 nucleotide sequence: TGTGCCAGCAGTGCCTGGACAGCCGCCGGGGAGCTGTTTTTT.

This clonotype was detected ten times or more. V gene TRBV18 combines with J gene TRBJ1-1, with 7 bases matching TRBD1. V gave up 4 bases and J gave up 6 bases; unmatched junction bases: 8. The CDR3 contains 14 residues. The germline V gene has CDR1 KGHSH and CDR2 LQKENI. The CDR3: CASSRDSRESEAFF. Written as DNA, the CDR3 is TGTGCCAGCTCACGGGACAGCCGAGAGTCTGAAGCTTTCTTT.

This chain uses TRBV6-1 with TRBJ1-3; D remains ambiguous. CDR1 MNHNS and CDR2 SASEGT come from the germline V gene. Trimming removed 6 bases at V and 4 bases at J, with 16 bases between. This CDR3 contains 15 residues. This CDR3 is CASSHRRTAGNTIYF. The CDR3 DNA reads as TGTGCCAGCAGCCATCGAAGGACCGCAGGAAACACCATATATTTT.

This clonotype was seen ten or more times. V and J are TRBV6-5 and TRBJ1-2; 10 bases are shared with TRBD1. Trimming cost V 5 bases and J 7 bases; bases outside gene matches: 7. This CDR3 is built from 14 residues. Germline loops: CDR1 MNHEY, CDR2 SVGAGI. CDR3 coding DNA: TGTGCCAGCAGTGGGGGACAGGGGCATCTTGGCTACACCTTC. Its protein is CASSGGQGHLGYTF.

The J gene is TRBJ1-5, the V gene TRBV6-1, with D uncertain. V dropped 3 bases and J dropped 4 bases, with 7 bases sitting between them. This CDR3 spans 13 amino acids. CDR1 MNHNS and CDR2 SASEGT come from the germline V gene. The CDR3 coding sequence is TGTGCCAGCAGTGATGTGATTAATCAGCCCCAGCATTTT. Encoded protein: CASSDVINQPQHF.

This clonotype turned up a few times. The chain employs TRBV2 and TRBJ2-7; the D is unclear. Germline V gives CDR1 SNHLY, CDR2 FYNNEI. The CDR3 runs to 12 residues. Trimming shortened V by 7 bases and J by 7 bases, and 14 bases separated the two germline ends. The CDR3 sequence is CASNQGSDEQYF. The CDR3 DNA reads as TGTGCCAGCAACCAAGGCTCAGATGAGCAGTACTTC.

This clonotype was observed at least ten times. The genes are TRBV6-1 and TRBJ2-1, with D possibly matching TRBD1 (5 bases). The germline V gene has CDR1 MNHNS and CDR2 SASEGT. The CDR3 consists of 12 residues. V lost 6 bases and J 6 bases, leaving 9 bases between the germline ends. CDR3 sequence reads: CASSLTVNEQFF. The DNA of the CDR3 is TGTGCCAGCAGCTTGACAGTCAATGAGCAGTTCTTC.

The chain carries TRBV12-3 or TRBV12-4 and TRBJ2-7, with 8 bases lining up with TRBD1. CDR3 length: 15 residues. Trimming took 9 bases from V and 7 from J; bases not matched to a gene: 17. CDR3: CASSKRGQGAFEQYF. The CDR3 DNA is TGTGCCAGTTCGAAAAGGGGGCAGGGGGCTTTTGAGCAGTACTTC.

The genes are TRBV3-1 and TRBJ1-4; D unresolved. The ends were cut back, 0 bases at V and 11 bases at J, with 10 bases in the middle. This CDR3 has 13 amino acids. Germline V gene data show CDR1 as LGHDT and CDR2 as YNNKEL (reference sequence). CDR3 in DNA: TGTGCCAGCAGCCAAGAATTAGCGACCAAACTGTTTTTT. Translated: CASSQELATKLFF. The full variable domain, its missing parts supplied by reference TRBV3-1 and TRBJ1-4, is DTAVSQTPKYLVTQMGNDKSIKCEQNLGHDTMYWYKQDSKKFLKIMFSYNNKELIINETVPNRFSPKSPDKAHLNLHINSLELGDSAVYFCASSQELATKLFFGSGTQLSVL.

This clonotype was detected many times. V gene TRBV3-1 combines with J gene TRBJ2-7, with TRBD1 identical over 11 bases. This CDR3 is built from 14 residues. Germline V gives CDR1 LGHDT, CDR2 YNNKEL (reference sequence). With 5 bases clipped from V and 5 bases from J, the junction kept 5 bases outside the gene matches. The CDR3 protein is CASSEGQGANEQYV. The CDR3 region has the DNA TGTGCCAGCAGCGAAGGACAGGGGGCGAACGAGCAGTACGTC.

This clonotype appeared many times. V gene TRBV12-3 or TRBV12-4 combines with J gene TRBJ2-7, with D unclear. The CDR3 sequence is 15 residues long. V gave up 1 base and J gave up 0 bases, with 10 bases separating them. The CDR3 region has the DNA TGTGCCAGCAGTTTAGGGGCAGGTAGCTCCTACGAGCAGTACTTC. Translation: CASSLGAGSSYEQYF.

The sample holds a few counts of this clonotype. The chain uses TRBV4-1 and TRBJ2-5; 12 nucleotides align to TRBD1. V was clipped by 5 bases and J by 4 bases; unmatched bases: 8. The CDR3 contains 16 residues. Germline V gives CDR1 MGHRA, CDR2 YSYEKL. Written as DNA, the CDR3 is TGCGCCAGCAGCTCGGGACAGGGGGCGTTAGGAGAGACCCAGTACTTC. Translation: CASSSGQGALGETQYF.

This rearrangement joins TRBV19 to TRBJ2-4; possibly TRBD2 for D (6 bases). This CDR3 contains 16 residues. Per the germline V gene, CDR1 is LNHDA and CDR2 is SQIVND (reference sequence). Trimming took off 3 bases at V and 6 bases at J, with 18 bases between the two ends. The CDR3 DNA is TGTGCCAGTAGTATGAAGGCTTCTCTGGGGGGAAACATTCAGTACTTC. Its protein is CASSMKASLGGNIQYF.

J is TRBJ2-1 and V is TRBV15; 7 bases fit TRBD2. Unmatched junction bases numbered 1, after V lost 0 bases and J lost 5 bases. Germline V gene data show CDR1 as LNHNV and CDR2 as YYDKDF (reference sequence). CDR3 length: 14 residues. Written as DNA, the CDR3 is TGTGCCACCAGCAGAGATGCGGGAGACAATGAGCAGTTCTTC. Its protein product is CATSRDAGDNEQFF.

The CDR3 sequence: CASSYSTFGPRSRNTIYF. CDR3 nucleotide sequence: TGTGCCAGCAGTTACTCGACGTTCGGACCCCGGAGTCGAAACACCATATATTTT. The chain carries TRBV6-2 or TRBV6-3 and TRBJ1-3; unclear D gene. Germline loops: CDR1 MNHEY, CDR2 SVGEGT. This CDR3 spans 18 amino acids. Trimming took 0 bases from V and 5 from J, leaving 20 bases between them.

This clonotype was recorded a few times. This chain connects TRBV4-1 to TRBJ1-5; D uncertain. Germline V gene sequence: CDR1 MGHRA, CDR2 YSYEKL. The CDR3 is 14 residues long. Trimming pared 0 bases from V and 8 bases from J, leaving 11 bases between. The CDR3 nucleotides read TGCGCCAGCAGCCAAGATATAATACTAAAGCCCCAGCATTTT. Translation gives CASSQDIILKPQHF.

This clonotype showed up many times. The chain joins TRBV28 to TRBJ2-2, with TRBD2 as a possible D gene (6 bases). V shed 6 bases and J shed 1 base, with 6 bases lying between them. Germline V gives CDR1 MDHEN, CDR2 SYDVKM. This CDR3 is built from 13 residues. The CDR3 nucleotides read TGTGCCAGCAGGGAGGGGAACACCGGGGAGCTGTTTTTT. This encodes CASREGNTGELFF.

J is TRBJ2-1 and V is TRBV19; 13 bases align to TRBD2. The CDR3 covers 18 residues. Per germline, CDR1 LNHDA and CDR2 SQIVND (reference sequence). Trimming at V came to 1 base and at J to 7 bases, leaving 10 bases not matched to a gene. The DNA for the CDR3 is TGTGCCAGTAGTATAGGGGGTGGGACTAGCGGGACCCGGAATGAGCAGTTCTTC. Its translation: CASSIGGGTSGTRNEQFF.